The TCR beta chain described here comes from a study of beta chain features in type 1 diabetes. As for the study in general: No age, gender or cell yield differences were seen between patients and healthy donors.

This clone has just a few counts. Its antigen is as yet unknown. Germline CDR1 reads LGHNA; CDR2 reads YSLEER. J was trimmed by 8 bases and V by 0 bases; bases with no gene match: 12. The CDR3 loop spans 18 amino acids. Expressed TCRB transcripts were sequenced, since all the RNA that had been isolated was reverse transcribed. About 3.6 million reads was the average for naive, central memory and regulatory T cell samples. Here immunoSEQ multiplex PCR was the method, and the copy in TCRdb shows in-frame clones only, minus some. The data hold fewer than 300,000 clones, with under 13% observed a single time. Points from the study as a whole: Among patients with Type 1 diabetes, TCRB CDR3s were moderately but significantly shorter in every one of the four CD4+ subsets. Possible PCR preference for shorter templates applied equally to patients and controls.

Sequencing was carried out using naive CD4+ T cells from blood. The chain joins TRBV4-3 to TRBJ2-1, with TRBD2 identical over 11 bases. This receptor was obtained from a man aged 25-40 years with type 1 diabetes. CDR3 amino acids: CASSQDLITSGGWDEQFF. Written as DNA, the CDR3 is TGCGCCAGCAGCCAAGATCTAATTACTAGCGGGGGCTGGGATGAGCAGTTCTTC.